The T cell receptor beta chain described here comes from a study of vaccination and CD4 T cells after COVID-19. Study at large: Post-COVID samples had a sampling time that fell a median 101 days after diagnosis (range 35 to 161).

The CDR3 loop spans 16 amino acids. Germline V gene data show CDR1 as SEHNR and CDR2 as FQNEAQ (reference sequence). As for treatment: 10-day PBMC culture with coronavirus spike peptide pools or control peptides (ViraFEST assay). Peptide-pool expansion of antigen-specific T cells preceded TCR sequencing in ViraFEST. Each well held roughly 2 million PBMCs in IL-2 (approximately 10 IU/ml) medium with roughly 9.7 ug/ml peptide pools. A word on this clonotype: Its cognate antigen is unknown. At one boundary the junction diverges from the germline segment, which might be a read error.

Cultured CD4+ T-cell DNA underwent Oncomine TCR Beta short-read sequencing. Once CD4+ T cells had been cultured, genomic DNA was extracted from them. MiXCR was run by TCRdb on the PCR reads, yielding one entry per CDR3 protein. The table lists roughly 20,000 distinct CDR3 sequences, 35% to 50% of them singletons, with 9% in the top ten. The origin of this receptor is a human donor who had recovered from COVID-19. The input for sequencing was CD4+ T cells from blood, cultured in vitro, taken after SARS-CoV-2 vaccination. The chain links TRBV7-9 to TRBJ2-6; D uncertain. Here the CDR3 DNA reads TGTACCAGCAGCTGGATTAAGGGTGATGGGGCCAACGTCCTGACTTTC. It encodes CTSSWIKGDGANVLTF.